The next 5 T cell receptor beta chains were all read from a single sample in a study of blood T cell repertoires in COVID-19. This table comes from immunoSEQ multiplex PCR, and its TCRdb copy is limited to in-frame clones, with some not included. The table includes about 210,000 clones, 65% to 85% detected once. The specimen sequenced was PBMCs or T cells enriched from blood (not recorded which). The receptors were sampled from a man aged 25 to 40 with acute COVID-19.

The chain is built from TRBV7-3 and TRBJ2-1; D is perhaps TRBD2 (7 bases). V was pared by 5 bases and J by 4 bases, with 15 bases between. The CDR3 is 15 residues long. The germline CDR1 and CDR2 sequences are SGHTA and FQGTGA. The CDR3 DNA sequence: TGTGCCAGCAGCCAAGACGGGGGGCCATACAATGAGCAGTTCTTC. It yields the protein CASSQDGGPYNEQFF.

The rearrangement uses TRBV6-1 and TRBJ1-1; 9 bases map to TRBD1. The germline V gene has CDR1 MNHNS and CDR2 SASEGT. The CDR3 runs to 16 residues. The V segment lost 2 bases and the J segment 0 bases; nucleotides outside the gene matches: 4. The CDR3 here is CASSERGQGLNTEAFF. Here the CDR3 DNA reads TGTGCCAGCAGTGAAAGGGGACAGGGATTGAACACTGAAGCTTTCTTT.

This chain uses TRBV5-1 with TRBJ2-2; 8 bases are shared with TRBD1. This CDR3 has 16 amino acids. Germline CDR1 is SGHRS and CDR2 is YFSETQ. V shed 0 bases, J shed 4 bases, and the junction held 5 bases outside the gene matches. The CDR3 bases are TGCGCCAGCAGCTTGGTACAGGGGGGCCGCACCGGGGAGCTGTTTTTT. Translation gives CASSLVQGGRTGELFF.

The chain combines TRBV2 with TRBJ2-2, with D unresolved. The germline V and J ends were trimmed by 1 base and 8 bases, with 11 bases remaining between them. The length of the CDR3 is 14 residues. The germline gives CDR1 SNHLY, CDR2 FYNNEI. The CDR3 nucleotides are TGTGCCAGCAGTGAAGGTCCGGCCGGGGGGGAGCTGTTTTTT. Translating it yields CASSEGPAGGELFF.

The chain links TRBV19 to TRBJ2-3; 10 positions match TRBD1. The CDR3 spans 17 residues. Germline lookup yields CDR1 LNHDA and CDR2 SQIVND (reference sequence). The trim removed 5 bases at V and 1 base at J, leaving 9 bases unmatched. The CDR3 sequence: CASSPETGTGGTDTQYF. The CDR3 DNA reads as TGTGCCAGTAGTCCCGAAACCGGGACAGGGGGCACAGATACGCAGTATTTT.